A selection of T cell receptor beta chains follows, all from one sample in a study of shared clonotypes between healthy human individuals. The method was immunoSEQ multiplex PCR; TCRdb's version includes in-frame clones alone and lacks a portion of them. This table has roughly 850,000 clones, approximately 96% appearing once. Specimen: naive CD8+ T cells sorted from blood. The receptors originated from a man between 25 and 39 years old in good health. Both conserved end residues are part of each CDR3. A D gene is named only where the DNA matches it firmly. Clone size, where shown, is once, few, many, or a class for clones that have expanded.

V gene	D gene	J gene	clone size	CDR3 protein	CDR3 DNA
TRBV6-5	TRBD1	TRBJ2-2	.	CASSYVRGIHGELFF	TGTGCCAGCAGTTATGTCAGGGGGATTCACGGGGAGCTGTTTTTT
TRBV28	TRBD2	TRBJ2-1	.	CASSLFSGSRNEQFF	TGTGCCAGCAGTTTATTCAGCGGGAGTCGAAATGAGCAGTTCTTC
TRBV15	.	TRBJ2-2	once	CATSSRGTFGTGELFF	TGTGCCACCAGCAGTCGGGGGACCTTCGGAACCGGGGAGCTGTTTTTT
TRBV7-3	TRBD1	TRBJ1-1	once	CASSFFTGGRNTEAFF	TGTGCCAGCAGCTTTTTCACAGGGGGCCGAAACACTGAAGCTTTCTTT
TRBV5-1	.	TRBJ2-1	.	CASSFNTNSYNEQFF	TGCGCCAGCAGCTTTAACACGAACTCCTACAATGAGCAGTTCTTC
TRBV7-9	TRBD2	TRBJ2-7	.	CASSLTSGSYEQYF	TGTGCCAGCAGCTTGACTAGCGGGAGCTACGAGCAGTACTTC
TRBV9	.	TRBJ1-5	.	CASSVDGNQPQHF	TGTGCCAGCAGCGTAGACGGCAATCAGCCCCAGCATTTT
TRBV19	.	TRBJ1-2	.	CASIGEQGPGYTF	TGTGCCAGTATTGGGGAACAGGGTCCGGGCTACACCTTC
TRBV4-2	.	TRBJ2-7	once	CASSQVPPDEQYF	TGTGCCAGCAGCCAAGTCCCCCCGGATGAGCAGTACTTC
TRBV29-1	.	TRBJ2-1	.	CSVEDHELPSYNEQFF	TGCAGCGTTGAAGATCACGAGTTGCCCTCCTACAATGAGCAGTTCTTC
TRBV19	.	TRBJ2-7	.	CASSNRDISWDEQYF	TGTGCCAGTAGTAATCGGGACATCTCCTGGGACGAGCAGTACTTC
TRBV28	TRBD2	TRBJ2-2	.	CASSPLSGADTGELFF	TGTGCCAGCAGTCCCCTGAGCGGGGCGGACACCGGGGAGCTGTTTTTT
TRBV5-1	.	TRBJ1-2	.	CASTGGYYGYTF	TGCGCCAGTACCGGGGGCTACTATGGCTACACCTTC
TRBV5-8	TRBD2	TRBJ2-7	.	CASSTPRRSDAAGGPEQYF	TGTGCCAGCAGCACCCCGCGGCGATCTGACGCAGCGGGAGGGCCCGAGCAGTACTTC
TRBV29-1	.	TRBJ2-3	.	CSVDWITDTQYF	TGCAGCGTTGATTGGATCACAGATACGCAGTATTTT